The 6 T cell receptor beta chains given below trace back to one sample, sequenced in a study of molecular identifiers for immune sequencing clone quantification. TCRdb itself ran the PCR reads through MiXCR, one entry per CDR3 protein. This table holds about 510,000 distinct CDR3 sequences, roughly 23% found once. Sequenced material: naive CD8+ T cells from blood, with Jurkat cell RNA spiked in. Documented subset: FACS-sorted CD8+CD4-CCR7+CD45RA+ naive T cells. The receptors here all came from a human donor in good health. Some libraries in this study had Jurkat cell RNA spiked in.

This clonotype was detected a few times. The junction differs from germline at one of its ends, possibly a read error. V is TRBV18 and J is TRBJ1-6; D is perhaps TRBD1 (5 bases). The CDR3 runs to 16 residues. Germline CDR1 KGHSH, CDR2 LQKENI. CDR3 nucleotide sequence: TGTGCCAGCTCATCACCTATCGAGGGGTATAATTCACCCCTCCACTTT. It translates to CASSSPIEGYNSPLHF.

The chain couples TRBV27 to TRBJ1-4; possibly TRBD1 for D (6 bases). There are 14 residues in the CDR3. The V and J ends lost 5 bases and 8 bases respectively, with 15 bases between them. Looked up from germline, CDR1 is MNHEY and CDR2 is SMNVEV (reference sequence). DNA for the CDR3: TGTGCCAGCAGTCCACAGGGAGGTGGAGAAAAACTGTTTTTT. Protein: CASSPQGGGEKLFF.

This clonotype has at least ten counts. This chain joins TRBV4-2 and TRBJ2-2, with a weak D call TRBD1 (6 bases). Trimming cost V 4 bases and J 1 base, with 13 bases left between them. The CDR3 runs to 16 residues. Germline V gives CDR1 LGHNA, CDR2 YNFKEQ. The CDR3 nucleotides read TGTGCCAGCAGCCCCAAACCGGGACAGAACACCGGGGAGCTGTTTTTT. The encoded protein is CASSPKPGQNTGELFF.

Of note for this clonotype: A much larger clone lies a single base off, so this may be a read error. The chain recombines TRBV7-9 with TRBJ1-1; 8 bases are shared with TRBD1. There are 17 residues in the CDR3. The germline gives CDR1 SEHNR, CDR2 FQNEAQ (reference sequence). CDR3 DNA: TGTGCCGGCAGCTTCGGACAGGGTTGGGGCATGAACACTGAAGCTTTCTTT. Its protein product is CAGSFGQGWGMNTEAFF. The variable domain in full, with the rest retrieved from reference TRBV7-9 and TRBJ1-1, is DTGVSQNPRHKITKRGQNVTFRCDPISEHNRLYWYRQTLGQGPEFLTYFQNEAQLEKSRLLSDRFSAERPKGSFSTLEIQRTEQGDSAMYLCAGSFGQGWGMNTEAFFGQGTRLTVV.

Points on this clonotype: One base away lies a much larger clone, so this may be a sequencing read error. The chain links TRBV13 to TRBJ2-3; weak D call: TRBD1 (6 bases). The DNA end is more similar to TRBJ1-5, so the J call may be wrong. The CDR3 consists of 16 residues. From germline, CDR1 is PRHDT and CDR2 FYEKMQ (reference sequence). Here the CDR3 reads CASSKMRGADTDTQHF. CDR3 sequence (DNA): TGTGCCAGCAGCAAAATGCGGGGGGCCGACACAGATACGCAGCATTTT.

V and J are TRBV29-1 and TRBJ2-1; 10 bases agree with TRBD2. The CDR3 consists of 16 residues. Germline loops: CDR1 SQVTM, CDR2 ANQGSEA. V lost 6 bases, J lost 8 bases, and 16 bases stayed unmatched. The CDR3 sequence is CSVQGASGRPSDEQFF. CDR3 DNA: TGCAGCGTCCAGGGGGCTAGCGGGAGACCCTCGGATGAGCAGTTCTTC.